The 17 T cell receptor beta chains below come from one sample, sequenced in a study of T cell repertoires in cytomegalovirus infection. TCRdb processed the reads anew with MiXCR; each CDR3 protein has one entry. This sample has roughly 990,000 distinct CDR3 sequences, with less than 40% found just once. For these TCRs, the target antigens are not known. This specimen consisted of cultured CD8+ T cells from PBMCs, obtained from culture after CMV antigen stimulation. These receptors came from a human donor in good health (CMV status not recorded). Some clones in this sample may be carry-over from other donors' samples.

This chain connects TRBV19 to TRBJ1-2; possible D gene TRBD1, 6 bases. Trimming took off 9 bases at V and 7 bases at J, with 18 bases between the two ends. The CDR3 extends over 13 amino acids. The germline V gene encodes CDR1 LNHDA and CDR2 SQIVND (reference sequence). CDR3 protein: CASGSGAGGGYTF. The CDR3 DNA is TGTGCCAGCGGTTCAGGGGCCGGGGGTGGCTACACCTTC.

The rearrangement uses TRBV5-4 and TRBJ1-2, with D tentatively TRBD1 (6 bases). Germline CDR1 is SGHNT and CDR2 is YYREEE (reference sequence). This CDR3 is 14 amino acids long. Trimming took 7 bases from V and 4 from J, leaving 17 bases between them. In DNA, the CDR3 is TGTGCCAGCCACGGGCTGCAGGGGACCTATGGCTACACCTTC. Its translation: CASHGLQGTYGYTF. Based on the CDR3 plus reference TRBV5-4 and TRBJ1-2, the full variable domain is ETGVTQSPTHLIKTRGQQVTLRCSSQSGHNTVSWYQQALGQGPQFIFQYYREEENGRGNFPPRFSGLQFPNYSSELNVNALELDDSALYLCASHGLQGTYGYTFGSGTRLTVV.

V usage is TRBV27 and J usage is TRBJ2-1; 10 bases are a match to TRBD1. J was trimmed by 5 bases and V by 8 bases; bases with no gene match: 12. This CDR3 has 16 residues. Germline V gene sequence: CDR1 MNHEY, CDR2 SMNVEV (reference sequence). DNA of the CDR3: TGTGCCAGCCGCCTCCTGGACAGGGGGTTCAACAATGAGCAGTTCTTC. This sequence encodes CASRLLDRGFNNEQFF.

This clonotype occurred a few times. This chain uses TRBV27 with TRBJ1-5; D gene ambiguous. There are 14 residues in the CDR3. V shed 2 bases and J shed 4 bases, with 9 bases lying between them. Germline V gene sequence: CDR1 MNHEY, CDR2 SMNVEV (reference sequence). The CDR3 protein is CASSLGLPNQPQHF. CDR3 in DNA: TGTGCCAGCAGTTTAGGGCTACCTAATCAGCCCCAGCATTTT.

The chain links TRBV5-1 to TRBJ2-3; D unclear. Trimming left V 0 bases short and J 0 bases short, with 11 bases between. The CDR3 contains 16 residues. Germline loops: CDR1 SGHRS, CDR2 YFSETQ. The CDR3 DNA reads TGCGCCAGCAGCTTGGGATCATTTTCTAGCACAGATACGCAGTATTTT. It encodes CASSLGSFSSTDTQYF.

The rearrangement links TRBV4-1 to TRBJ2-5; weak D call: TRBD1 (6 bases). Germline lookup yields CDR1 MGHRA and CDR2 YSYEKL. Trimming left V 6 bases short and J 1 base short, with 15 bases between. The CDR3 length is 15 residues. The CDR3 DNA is TGCGCCAGCAGTTCATATCAGGACAGCCAAGAGACCCAGTACTTC. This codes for CASSSYQDSQETQYF.

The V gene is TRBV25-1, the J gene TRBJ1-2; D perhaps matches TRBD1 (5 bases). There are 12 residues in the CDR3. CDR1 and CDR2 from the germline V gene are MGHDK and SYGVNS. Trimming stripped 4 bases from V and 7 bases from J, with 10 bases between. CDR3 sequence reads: CASSGQGRGYTF. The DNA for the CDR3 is TGTGCCAGCAGTGGGCAGGGACGTGGCTACACCTTC.

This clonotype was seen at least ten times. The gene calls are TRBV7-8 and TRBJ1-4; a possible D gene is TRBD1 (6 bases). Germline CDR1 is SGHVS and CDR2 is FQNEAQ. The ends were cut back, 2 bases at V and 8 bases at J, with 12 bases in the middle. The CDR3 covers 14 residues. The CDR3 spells CASSLWGAREKLFF. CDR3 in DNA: TGTGCCAGCAGCTTATGGGGGGCGAGGGAAAAACTGTTTTTT.

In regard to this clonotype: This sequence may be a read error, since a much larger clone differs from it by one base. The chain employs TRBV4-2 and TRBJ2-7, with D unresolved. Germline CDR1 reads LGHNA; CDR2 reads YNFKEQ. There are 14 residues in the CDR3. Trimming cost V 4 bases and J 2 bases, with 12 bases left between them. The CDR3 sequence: CASSPRARPYEQYF. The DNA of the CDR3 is TGTGCCAGCAGCCCCCGGGCCAGACCCTACGAGCAGTACTTC.

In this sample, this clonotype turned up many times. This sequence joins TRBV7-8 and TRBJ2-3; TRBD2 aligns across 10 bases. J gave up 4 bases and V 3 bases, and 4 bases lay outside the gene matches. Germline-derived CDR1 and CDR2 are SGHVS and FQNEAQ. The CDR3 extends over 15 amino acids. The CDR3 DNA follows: TGTGCCAGCAGCTTCGGAACTAGCGGGGCAGATACGCAGTATTTT. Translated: CASSFGTSGADTQYF.

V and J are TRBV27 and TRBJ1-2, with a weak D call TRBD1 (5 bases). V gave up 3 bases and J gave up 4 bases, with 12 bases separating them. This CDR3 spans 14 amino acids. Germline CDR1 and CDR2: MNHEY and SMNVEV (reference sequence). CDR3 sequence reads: CASSLRGLTYGYTF. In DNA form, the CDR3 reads TGTGCCAGCAGTTTGAGGGGCCTGACCTATGGCTACACCTTC.

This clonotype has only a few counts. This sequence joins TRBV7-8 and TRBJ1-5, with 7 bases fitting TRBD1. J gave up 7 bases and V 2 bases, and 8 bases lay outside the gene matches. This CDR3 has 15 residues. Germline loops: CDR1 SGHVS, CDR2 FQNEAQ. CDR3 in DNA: TGTGCCAGCAGCTTATCAAGACAGGGCCGGCAGCCCCAGCATTTT. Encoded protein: CASSLSRQGRQPQHF.

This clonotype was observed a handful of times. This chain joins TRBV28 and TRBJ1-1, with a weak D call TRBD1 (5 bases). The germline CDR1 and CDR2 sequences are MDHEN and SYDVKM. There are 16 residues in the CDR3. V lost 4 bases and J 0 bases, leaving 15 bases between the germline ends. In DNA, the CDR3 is TGTGCCAGCAGTTCTTTCGGGGACGGATTGAACACTGAAGCTTTCTTT. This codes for CASSSFGDGLNTEAFF.

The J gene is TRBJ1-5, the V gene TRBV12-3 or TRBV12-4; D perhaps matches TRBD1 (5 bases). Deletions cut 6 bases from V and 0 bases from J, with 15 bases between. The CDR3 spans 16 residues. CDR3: CASREGPGYSNQPQHF. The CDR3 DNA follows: TGTGCCAGCAGAGAGGGACCAGGCTATAGCAATCAGCCCCAGCATTTT.

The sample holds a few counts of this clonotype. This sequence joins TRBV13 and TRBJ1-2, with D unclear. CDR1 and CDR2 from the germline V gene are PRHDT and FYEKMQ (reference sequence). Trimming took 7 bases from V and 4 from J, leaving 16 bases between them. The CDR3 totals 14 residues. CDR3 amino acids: CASNQGRRGYGYTF. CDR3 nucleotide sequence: TGTGCCAGCAATCAAGGGAGGAGAGGCTATGGCTACACCTTC.

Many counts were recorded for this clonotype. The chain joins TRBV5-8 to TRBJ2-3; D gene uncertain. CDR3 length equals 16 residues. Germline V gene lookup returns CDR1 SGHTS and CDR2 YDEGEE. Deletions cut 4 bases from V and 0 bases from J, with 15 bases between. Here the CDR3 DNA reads TGTGCCAGCAGCCGAAAAGTCAAACTAAGCACAGATACGCAGTATTTT. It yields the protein CASSRKVKLSTDTQYF. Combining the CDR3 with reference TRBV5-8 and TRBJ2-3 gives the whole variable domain EAGVTQSPTHLIKTRGQQATLRCSPISGHTSVYWYQQALGLGLQFLLWYDEGEERNRGNFPPRFSGRQFPNYSSELNVNALELEDSALYLCASSRKVKLSTDTQYFGPGTRLTVL.

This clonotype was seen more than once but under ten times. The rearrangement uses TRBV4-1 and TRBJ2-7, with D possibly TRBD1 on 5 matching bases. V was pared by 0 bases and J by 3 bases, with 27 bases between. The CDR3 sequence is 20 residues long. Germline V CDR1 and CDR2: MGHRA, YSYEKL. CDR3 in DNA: TGCGCCAGCAGCCAAGATCGGCGAAGGGGATCGGCAAAAAACAACTACGAGCAGTACTTC. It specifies CASSQDRRRGSAKNNYEQYF.